This TCR beta chain was retrieved from a study of CD8 T cells in Susac syndrome. Germline lookup yields CDR1 DFQATT and CDR2 SNEGSKA (reference sequence). Trimming cost V 4 bases and J 2 bases, with 15 bases left between them. CDR3 length: 15 amino acids. Random hexamers were used to reverse transcribe the RNA input (roughly 0.5 to 1 ug). MiXCR, run by TCRdb on the immunoSEQ multiplex PCR reads, gives a single entry per CDR3 protein. The sample records some 160,000 distinct CDR3 sequences, roughly 94% being singletons. This clonotype was observed a single time. The J gene is TRBJ1-5, the V gene TRBV20-1; D is unresolved. The sample consisted of CD4+ T cells from PBMCs. This receptor was obtained from a human donor in good health. The CDR3 is CSATSGVGGNQPQHF. CDR3 coding DNA: TGCAGTGCTACTTCTGGGGTTGGGGGCAATCAGCCCCAGCATTTT.